The source of this T cell receptor beta chain is a study of low-dose radiotherapy and immunotherapy resistance in tumors. Priming of first-strand cDNA relied on TRAV- and TRBV-specific primers (covering alpha and beta chains). TCR amplification involved 20 PCR cycles with a constant-region primer and V-primer adapter. TCRdb processed the reads anew with MiXCR; each CDR3 protein has one entry. The table records about 9,800 distinct CDR3 sequences, approximately 77% of them present only once. J was trimmed by 0 bases and V by 7 bases; bases with no gene match: 9. The CDR3 has 14 amino acids. Germline-derived CDR1 and CDR2 are SQVTM and ANQGSEA.

The clonotype comes from a human donor with advanced metastatic prostate, ovarian, gallbladder or colorectal cancer (not recorded which). This table probably holds off-target reads from a library built for another chain. The chain links TRBV29-1 to TRBJ2-7; TRBD2 agrees at 7 bases. The CDR3, as DNA: TGCAGCGCAAGGGAGGGGATAAGCTCCTACGAGCAGTACTTC. Translating it yields CSAREGISSYEQYF.